Listed here are 25 T cell receptor beta chains from one sample, sequenced in a study of vaccination and CD4 T cells after COVID-19. Noted treatment: approximately nine-day PBMC culture with coronavirus spike peptide pools or control peptides (ViraFEST assay). For these receptors, no antigen is known. With the Oncomine TCR Beta short-read assay, DNA from cultured CD4+ T cells was sequenced. MiXCR was run by TCRdb on the PCR reads, yielding one entry per CDR3 protein. The sample includes 13,000 or so distinct CDR3 sequences, around 47% of them seen just once. Sequenced sample: CD4+ T cells from blood, cultured in vitro. Receptors originate from a human donor who had recovered from COVID-19.

The rearrangement links TRBV25-1 to TRBJ2-2; D remains ambiguous. Germline loops: CDR1 MGHDK, CDR2 SYGVNS. The CDR3 has 16 residues. V gave up 2 bases and J gave up 5 bases, with 15 bases separating them. As DNA, the CDR3 is TGTGCCAGCAGTGAACCCGCAGGCACTGGAACCGGGGAGCTGTTTTTT. It codes for CASSEPAGTGTGELFF.

This clonotype was observed a few times. V and J are TRBV20-1 and TRBJ2-1; TRBD2 matches at 11 bases. The V gene's germline CDR1 is DFQATT and CDR2 SNEGSKA (reference sequence). Trimming removed 1 base from V and 0 bases from J; junction bases left unmatched: 5. This CDR3 has 17 residues. CDR3 sequence reads: CSARAYTSGSSYNEQFF. The CDR3 region has the DNA TGCAGTGCTAGAGCCTATACTAGCGGGAGCTCCTACAATGAGCAGTTCTTC.

This rearrangement joins TRBV27 to TRBJ1-2; D not certain. The CDR3 has 13 residues. The germline V gene has CDR1 MNHEY and CDR2 SMNVEV (reference sequence). V shed 7 bases and J shed 8 bases, with 17 bases lying between them. CDR3 bases: TGTGCCAGCAAAAACCCTTCCCTGCGGGGCTACACCTTC. Amino acids: CASKNPSLRGYTF.

The chain links TRBV6-4 to TRBJ1-5; 7 bases are shared with TRBD1. CDR1 and CDR2 from the germline V gene are MRHNA and SNTAGT. The V segment lost 0 bases and the J segment 2 bases; nucleotides outside the gene matches: 7. This CDR3 is 17 amino acids long. The CDR3 DNA is TGTGCCAGCAGTGACTCCTCTACAGGGGTGCGCAATCAGCCCCAGCATTTT. This translates into CASSDSSTGVRNQPQHF.

The chain carries TRBV27 and TRBJ1-6, with a tentative D call TRBD1 (5 bases). The V gene's germline CDR1 is MNHEY and CDR2 SMNVEV (reference sequence). CDR3 length: 14 amino acids. V was cut by 3 bases and J by 7 bases, with 10 bases left in between. This CDR3 reads CASSLGGDNSPLHF. CDR3 nucleotides: TGTGCCAGCAGTTTGGGGGGAGACAATTCACCCCTCCACTTT.

The chain has TRBV19 and TRBJ2-5, with D possibly matching TRBD2 (5 bases). The germline CDR1 and CDR2 sequences are LNHDA and SQIVND (reference sequence). Trimming removed 5 bases at V and 4 bases at J, with 11 bases between. The CDR3 loop spans 13 amino acids. The CDR3 here is CASSGRGRETQYF. The CDR3 DNA sequence: TGTGCCAGTAGTGGGAGAGGGAGAGAGACCCAGTACTTC.

The V call is TRBV19, the J call TRBJ1-3; D perhaps matches TRBD1 (5 bases). The CDR3 consists of 16 residues. V was shortened by 3 bases and J by 5 bases, with 17 bases between the two germline ends. The V gene's germline CDR1 is LNHDA and CDR2 SQIVND (reference sequence). The CDR3 here is CASSIRGPRNRNTIYF. The CDR3 DNA reads as TGTGCCAGTAGTATCCGGGGCCCTCGGAATCGAAACACCATATATTTT.

This clonotype was seen a handful of times. This chain connects TRBV27 to TRBJ1-2; 9 bases line up with TRBD1. The CDR3 spans 15 residues. With V trimmed by 6 bases and J by 5 bases, 10 bases remained unmatched. The V gene's germline CDR1 is MNHEY and CDR2 SMNVEV (reference sequence). The CDR3, as DNA: TGTGCCAGCAGGCCACAGGGGGCAAGGCCTTATGGCTACACCTTC. It is translated as CASRPQGARPYGYTF.

The V and J genes are TRBV5-1 and TRBJ1-1; D gene uncertain. CDR1 and CDR2 from the germline V gene are SGHRS and YFSETQ. V was clipped by 4 bases and J by 3 bases, with 10 bases between them. The CDR3 contains 13 residues. The CDR3 is CASSPDGYTEAFF. The CDR3 DNA is TGCGCCAGCAGCCCCGACGGATACACTGAAGCTTTCTTT.

A few counts support this clonotype. The chain recombines TRBV30 with TRBJ1-6; TRBD1 matches at 8 bases. This CDR3 spans 14 amino acids. Germline CDR1 reads GTSNPN; CDR2 reads SVGIG (reference sequence). Trimming removed 1 base from V and 7 bases from J; junction bases left unmatched: 3. CDR3 in amino acids: CAWSGDRLNSPLHF. The CDR3 nucleotides read TGTGCCTGGAGTGGGGACAGGCTGAATTCACCCCTCCACTTT. Variable domain in full (rest from reference TRBV30 and TRBJ1-6): SQTIHQWPATLVQPVGSPLSLECTVEGTSNPNLYWYRQAAGRGLQLLFYSVGIGQISSEVPQNLSASRPQDRQFILSSKKLLLSDSGFYLCAWSGDRLNSPLHFGNGTRLTVT.

This clonotype appeared a few times. The rearrangement joins TRBV6-2 or TRBV6-3 to TRBJ1-1, with TRBD1 matching over 7 bases. J was trimmed by 1 base and V by 2 bases; bases with no gene match: 4. This CDR3 region has 15 residues. From germline, CDR1 is MNHEY and CDR2 SVGEGT. As DNA, the CDR3 is TGTGCCAGCAGTTACAGAGGGGGCTGGAACACTGAAGCTTTCTTT. It is translated as CASSYRGGWNTEAFF.

A remark on this clonotype: The conserved phenylalanine or tryptophan normally closing the CDR3 is absent here, so this likely arose from a read error. This chain connects TRBV5-4 to TRBJ1-2; D perhaps matches TRBD1 (6 bases). The V and J ends lost 4 bases and 8 bases respectively, with 21 bases between them. This CDR3 region has 15 residues. Germline CDR1 and CDR2: SGHNT and YYREEE (reference sequence). CDR3 loop: CASSRGADRRQGYTL. In nucleotides, the CDR3 is TGTGCCAGCAGCCGAGGGGCTGACAGGAGGCAAGGCTACACCCTC.

A few counts support this clonotype. Here the CDR3 DNA reads TGTGCCAGCAGCTCCTTTAACAGAAGGGCTAACTATGGCTACACCTTC. Its translation: CASSSFNRRANYGYTF. The genes are TRBV11-2 and TRBJ1-2; D remains ambiguous. The CDR3 is 16 residues long. The ends were cut back, 4 bases at V and 0 bases at J, with 15 bases in the middle. Germline V gene lookup returns CDR1 SGHAT and CDR2 FQNNGV.

The V call is TRBV15, the J call TRBJ1-4; 10 bases fit TRBD1. Germline CDR1 and CDR2: LNHNV and YYDKDF (reference sequence). The CDR3 length is 15 residues. Losses at the gene ends were 2 bases for V and 7 bases for J; bases not matched to a gene: 4. CDR3 bases: TGTGCCACCAGCAGAAACGGGGACAGGGGTGAAAAACTGTTTTTT. It specifies CATSRNGDRGEKLFF.

This clonotype was counted between two and nine times. The CDR3 DNA reads as TGTGCCAGCAGCTTAGACCCCAATCAGCCCCAGCATTTT. Encoded protein: CASSLDPNQPQHF. The chain joins TRBV7-2 to TRBJ1-5; D ambiguous. The CDR3 totals 13 residues. The germline V gene encodes CDR1 SGHTA and CDR2 FQGNSA. V lost 1 base and J lost 3, with 4 bases in between. Variable domain in full (rest from reference TRBV7-2 and TRBJ1-5): GAGVSQSPSNKVTEKGKDVELRCDPISGHTALYWYRQSLGQGLEFLIYFQGNSAPDKSGLPSDRFSAERTGGSVSTLTIQRTQQEDSAVYLCASSLDPNQPQHFGDGTRLSIL.

The chain uses TRBV7-3 and TRBJ2-1; no clear D gene. Per the germline V gene, CDR1 is SGHTA and CDR2 is FQGTGA. The CDR3 totals 16 residues. V shed 4 bases and J shed 0 bases, with 13 bases lying between them. The CDR3 region is CASSSRSPSSYNEQFF. The DNA for the CDR3 is TGTGCCAGCAGCTCCCGATCCCCGAGCTCCTACAATGAGCAGTTCTTC.

The chain couples TRBV19 to TRBJ2-2; 7 bases match TRBD1. V dropped 5 bases and J dropped 7; count of bases not matched to a gene: 10. There are 15 residues in the CDR3. CDR1 is LNHDA, CDR2 SQIVND, per germline (reference sequence). CDR3 nucleotides: TGTGCCAGTAGTCTAACCCGGGACAGCGTCGGGGAGCTGTTTTTT. It is translated as CASSLTRDSVGELFF.

The chain couples TRBV27 to TRBJ2-2; 7 nucleotides line up with TRBD2. Trimming at V came to 10 bases and at J to 5 bases, leaving 13 bases not matched to a gene. Germline loops: CDR1 MNHEY, CDR2 SMNVEV (reference sequence). CDR3 length equals 15 residues. Here the CDR3 DNA reads TGTGCCACGTCCCGGGGCGGGAGTTGGACCGGGGAGCTGTTTTTT. Its protein product is CATSRGGSWTGELFF.

The chain couples TRBV30 to TRBJ2-5, with D unresolved. CDR1 is GTSNPN and CDR2 is SVGIG in the germline V gene (reference sequence). This CDR3 spans 11 amino acids. V dropped 1 base and J dropped 5 bases, with 5 bases sitting between them. The CDR3 region has the DNA TGTGCCTGGAGTGCTCGGGAGACCCAGTACTTC. Its protein is CAWSARETQYF.

This sequence joins TRBV12-3 or TRBV12-4 and TRBJ2-1; TRBD1 agrees at 9 bases. There are 16 residues in the CDR3. V lost 0 bases and J lost 4; bases outside the gene matches: 4. CDR3 nucleotides: TGTGCCAGCAGTTTAGCGCGCGGGACAGGGTACAATGAGCAGTTCTTC. It yields the protein CASSLARGTGYNEQFF.

The rearrangement links TRBV7-2 to TRBJ2-7; TRBD1 aligns across 9 bases. Looked up from germline, CDR1 is SGHTA and CDR2 is FQGNSA. This CDR3 has 15 residues. V dropped 1 base and J dropped 3; count of bases not matched to a gene: 4. For the CDR3, the DNA is TGTGCCAGCAGCTTAGGACAGGGGGTCTACTACGAGCAGTACTTC. Its translation is CASSLGQGVYYEQYF.

J is TRBJ1-4 and V is TRBV30; D is ambiguous. CDR3 length equals 11 residues. Germline lookup yields CDR1 GTSNPN and CDR2 SVGIG (reference sequence). Trimming left V 0 bases short and J 6 bases short, with 2 bases between. The CDR3: CAWSVDEKLFF. In nucleotides, the CDR3 is TGTGCCTGGAGTGTCGATGAAAAACTGTTTTTT. Based on the CDR3 plus reference TRBV30 and TRBJ1-4, the full variable domain is SQTIHQWPATLVQPVGSPLSLECTVEGTSNPNLYWYRQAAGRGLQLLFYSVGIGQISSEVPQNLSASRPQDRQFILSSKKLLLSDSGFYLCAWSVDEKLFFGSGTQLSVL.

The chain has TRBV6-5 and TRBJ2-7; D may be TRBD2 (7 bases). Germline values: CDR1 MNHEY, CDR2 SVGAGI. Trimming took 2 bases from V and 6 from J, leaving 17 bases between them. The CDR3 spans 15 residues. The CDR3 is CASSYRGGVISEQYF. The DNA for the CDR3 is TGTGCCAGCAGTTACAGGGGGGGGGTTATCTCCGAGCAGTACTTC.

This clonotype was detected only a few times. This chain uses TRBV19 with TRBJ1-6; 7 bases map to TRBD1. The germline V gene has CDR1 LNHDA and CDR2 SQIVND (reference sequence). Trimming at V came to 6 bases and at J to 8 bases, leaving 4 bases not matched to a gene. The CDR3 sequence is 13 residues long. DNA of the CDR3: TGTGCCAGTAGAGACAGGGTGGATTCACCCCTCCACTTT. This sequence encodes CASRDRVDSPLHF.

The chain joins TRBV11-3 to TRBJ1-1, with D perhaps TRBD1 (5 bases). This CDR3 region has 15 residues. V lost 5 bases and J lost 1, with 14 bases in between. The germline gives CDR1 SGHNT, CDR2 YENEEA. Written as DNA, the CDR3 is TGTGCCAGCAGCCCCACCGGCCAGGGGAACACTGAAGCTTTCTTT. This encodes CASSPTGQGNTEAFF. Filled out from reference TRBV11-3 and TRBJ1-1, the complete variable domain reads EAGVVQSPRYKIIEKKQPVAFWCNPISGHNTLYWYLQNLGQGPELLIRYENEEAVDDSQLPKDRFSAERLKGVDSTLKIQPAELGDSAVYLCASSPTGQGNTEAFFGQGTRLTVV.